This TCR beta chain was documented in a study of shared clonotypes between healthy human individuals. A deep-level run was used for the assay. Only in-frame clones appear in the TCRdb table, and some are missing; sequencing was by immunoSEQ multiplex PCR. Among about 1 million clones listed, under 80% were seen once. A word on this clone: The antigen remains unidentified.

The V and J ends lost 6 bases and 8 bases, in that order; junction bases with no gene match: 15. Germline V gene data show CDR1 as MNHNS and CDR2 as SASEGT. The CDR3 has 15 amino acids. Study-level results: Represented diversity, genetic and exposure-history alike, was limited by few donors. Across a handful of donors, naive CD4 shared around 5%, naive CD8 more than 3%, memory CD4 more than 2%, memory CD8 about 0.4%. Naive subsets generally exceeded memory subsets in estimated richness.

This rearrangement joins TRBV6-1 to TRBJ1-2, with TRBD1 matching over 7 bases. The origin of this receptor is a man between 18 and 35 years old in good health. The sequenced sample was memory CD4+ T cells sorted from blood. Subset meaning: CD45RA-negative fraction. The CDR3 sequence: CASSRQGRGGEGYTF. CDR3 DNA: TGTGCCAGCAGCCGACAGGGTAGGGGAGGAGAAGGCTACACCTTC.